Below are 30 T cell receptor beta chains sequenced from a single sample in a study of blood T cells in healthy people across ages. A sample-barcoded 5' primer and a J-beta primer mix were used in a second PCR of about 7 to 12 cycles. TCRdb reprocessed the 5' RACE reads with MiXCR, giving one entry per CDR3 protein. The sample consists of hundreds of thousands of distinct CDR3 sequences, around 36% of them appearing once. The specimen sequenced was blood. Source of these receptors: a man younger than 30 in good health.

This chain connects TRBV12-3 or TRBV12-4 to TRBJ2-2; 8 nucleotides match TRBD1. V shed 4 bases, J shed 3 bases, and the junction held 1 base outside the gene matches. This CDR3 has 14 amino acids. CDR3 in DNA: TGTGCCAGCAGTTGGGACAGGCACACCGGGGAGCTGTTTTTT. Residues: CASSWDRHTGELFF.

V is TRBV6-5 and J is TRBJ2-5; either TRBD1 or TRBD2 may supply D (5 bases each). The CDR3 covers 13 residues. Germline V gene data show CDR1 as MNHEY and CDR2 as SVGAGI. With 7 bases removed from V and 1 base from J, the gap between germline ends came to 10 bases. CDR3 residues: CASTGLSQETQYF. The CDR3 coding sequence is TGTGCCAGCACGGGGCTATCCCAAGAGACCCAGTACTTC.

CDR3 protein: CASSPSSGALDEQYF. The CDR3 bases are TGTGCCAGCAGTCCCTCTAGCGGGGCTTTGGATGAGCAGTACTTC. The rearrangement uses TRBV12-3 or TRBV12-4 and TRBJ2-5; 9 bases line up with TRBD2. The CDR3 length is 15 residues. The trim removed 5 bases at V and 11 bases at J, leaving 15 bases unmatched.

The chain combines TRBV6-2 or TRBV6-3 with TRBJ1-2, with D unresolved. The CDR3 sequence is 14 residues long. Germline V gene sequence: CDR1 MNHEY, CDR2 SVGEGT. Trimming removed 7 bases at V and 6 bases at J, with 18 bases between. The CDR3 DNA follows: TGTGCCAGCACCCAGGTCGGGGAGGTGAATGGCTACACCTTC. Translated, it gives CASTQVGEVNGYTF.

This clonotype was found many times. The chain employs TRBV20-1 and TRBJ2-7, with D perhaps TRBD2 (5 bases). The CDR3 has 13 amino acids. V gave up 1 base and J gave up 2 bases, with 9 bases separating them. Germline lookup yields CDR1 DFQATT and CDR2 SNEGSKA (reference sequence). The CDR3 protein is CSARATGTYEQYF. In DNA form, the CDR3 reads TGCAGTGCTAGAGCTACCGGGACCTACGAGCAGTACTTC.

CDR3 bases: TGCGCCAGCAGCTCTGCCGAAGTAAACACTGAAGCTTTCTTT. Its protein product is CASSSAEVNTEAFF. V usage is TRBV5-1 and J usage is TRBJ1-1; D remains unclear. V dropped 3 bases and J dropped 2 bases, with 11 bases sitting between them. The CDR3 extends over 14 amino acids. Germline CDR1 reads SGHRS; CDR2 reads YFSETQ.

The CDR3 DNA is TGTGCCAGCAACATCAGGGGACAGCAGCCTCTCCAAGAGACCCAGTACTTC. This translates into CASNIRGQQPLQETQYF. The V and J genes are TRBV21-1 and TRBJ2-5; the table's D gene call, TRBD1, was not cross checked with the DNA. TRBV21-1 is deemed a pseudogene. The CDR3 is 17 amino acids.

This chain joins TRBV4-1 and TRBJ2-7, with a weak D call TRBD1 (5 bases). The V gene lost 3 bases and the J gene lost 1 base, with 10 bases spanning the gap. Germline CDR1 is MGHRA and CDR2 is YSYEKL. CDR3 size: 14 residues. The CDR3 here is CASSQIAGSYEQYF. The CDR3 region has the DNA TGCGCCAGCAGCCAGATCGCAGGGTCCTACGAGCAGTACTTC.

This chain connects TRBV7-6 to TRBJ2-1; D not resolved. CDR1 and CDR2 (germline): SGHVS, FNYEAQ. This CDR3 contains 12 residues. The V end lost 5 bases, the J end lost 9 bases, and 11 bases lay between the germline ends. CDR3 residues: CASSQRNSEQFF. CDR3 sequence (DNA): TGTGCCAGCAGCCAGCGTAACAGTGAGCAGTTCTTC.

The V and J genes are TRBV4-3 and TRBJ2-1; TRBD2 might be the D (6 bases). The germline V and J ends were trimmed by 6 bases and 1 base, with 22 bases remaining between them. Germline lookup yields CDR1 LGHNA and CDR2 YSLEER. This CDR3 region has 18 residues. The CDR3: CASSQNLNLASSYNEQFF. The CDR3 nucleotides read TGCGCCAGCAGTCAAAACTTAAATCTAGCGTCTTCCTACAATGAGCAGTTCTTC.

Comments on this clonotype: A much larger clonotype is one base distant, so this may be a read error. V gene TRBV4-3 combines with J gene TRBJ2-7; D may match TRBD1 or TRBD2 (5 bases each). Germline CDR1 is LGHNA and CDR2 is YSLEER. The CDR3 is 14 residues long. V lost 0 bases to trimming and J lost 7 bases, with 13 bases between them. The CDR3 is CASSQDVFGAEQYF. The CDR3 DNA reads as TGCGCCAGCAGCCAAGATGTTTTCGGGGCTGAGCAGTACTTC.

Of note for this clonotype: This may come from a read error, since a much larger clone is one base off. The gene calls are TRBV20-1 and TRBJ2-3; TRBD2 matches 7 bases. The CDR3 loop spans 16 amino acids. The germline CDR1 and CDR2 sequences are DFQATT and SNEGSKA (reference sequence). The V gene end was trimmed by 7 bases and the J gene end by 4 bases; junction bases not matched to a gene: 17. The DNA for the CDR3 is TGCAGTGTTTCTCCGGGGGGACGAGCGTTTGCAGATACGCAGTATTTT. Its protein product is CSVSPGGRAFADTQYF.

This clonotype was seen many times. The genes are TRBV4-3 and TRBJ2-7; no firm D call. Trimming removed 0 bases at V and 0 bases at J, with 18 bases between. This CDR3 has 18 residues. The germline CDR1 and CDR2 sequences are LGHNA and YSLEER. The CDR3 region has the DNA TGCGCCAGCAGCCAAGATTGGGCGCCAGCGTTCAGCTCCTACGAGCAGTACTTC. It specifies CASSQDWAPAFSSYEQYF.

The table lists this clonotype with a few counts. The gene calls are TRBV5-1 and TRBJ2-1; D might be TRBD2 (5 bases). V was pared by 0 bases and J by 3 bases, with 13 bases between. Germline values: CDR1 SGHRS, CDR2 YFSETQ. The CDR3 extends over 16 amino acids. CDR3 in DNA: TGCGCCAGCAGCTTGGTCAACGTGGCGGGCTACAATGAGCAGTTCTTC. This gives the protein CASSLVNVAGYNEQFF.

This clonotype was seen at least ten times. The chain uses TRBV20-1 and TRBJ1-2; D is unresolved. The CDR3 runs 13 residues. Germline loops: CDR1 DFQATT, CDR2 SNEGSKA (reference sequence). V was cut by 1 base and J by 6 bases, with 12 bases left in between. The CDR3 is CSARGDLSHGYTF. CDR3 coding DNA: TGCAGTGCTAGAGGGGATTTGTCCCATGGCTACACCTTC.

The CDR3 DNA follows: TGTGCCAGCAGTTACTCACCGGGACATACCTACGAGCAGTACTTC. Amino acid sequence: CASSYSPGHTYEQYF. The chain has TRBV6-2 or TRBV6-3 and TRBJ2-5; a possible D gene is TRBD1 (6 bases). The J call is in doubt because the DNA end fits TRBJ2-7 better. Germline values: CDR1 MNHEY, CDR2 SVGEGT. CDR3 length: 15 residues.

This clonotype was recorded many times. This rearrangement joins TRBV5-1 to TRBJ2-1; unclear D gene. With 0 bases removed from V and 1 base from J, the gap between germline ends came to 11 bases. Per germline, CDR1 SGHRS and CDR2 YFSETQ. This CDR3 has 16 amino acids. CDR3 in amino acids: CASSLDTEGSYNEQFF. The CDR3, as DNA: TGCGCCAGCAGCTTGGATACCGAAGGGTCCTACAATGAGCAGTTCTTC.

This rearrangement joins TRBV6-1 to TRBJ1-2, with D uncertain. V was clipped by 6 bases and J by 1 base, with 9 bases between them. This CDR3 spans 13 amino acids. Germline loops: CDR1 MNHNS, CDR2 SASEGT. CDR3 coding DNA: TGTGCCAGCAGCGAGCCTTTTAACTATGGCTACACCTTC. Protein product: CASSEPFNYGYTF.

The chain recombines TRBV6-5 with TRBJ2-3, with a tentative D call TRBD1 (5 bases). Between the trimmed V and J ends, which lost 5 bases and 6 bases, there was a span of 15 bases. CDR3 size: 14 residues. The germline V gene has CDR1 MNHEY and CDR2 SVGAGI. CDR3 amino acids: CASSQDSVGDTQYF. CDR3 nucleotides: TGTGCCAGCAGTCAAGACAGCGTCGGGGATACGCAGTATTTT.

As to this clonotype: One base away lies a much larger clone, so this may be a sequencing read error. The chain recombines TRBV12-3 or TRBV12-4 with TRBJ2-5; D may be TRBD1 (8 bases). Trimming removed 6 bases from V and 7 bases from J, with 15 bases in between. This CDR3 comprises 13 residues. CDR3 loop: CASRQTGEGTQYF. CDR3 in DNA: TGTGCCAGCAGGCAGACAGGGGAGGGGACCCAGTACTTC.

This clonotype was counted a few times. The chain joins TRBV20-1 to TRBJ2-7; maybe TRBD2 (5 bases). The germline V gene has CDR1 DFQATT and CDR2 SNEGSKA (reference sequence). CDR3 length: 13 amino acids. Between the trimmed V and J ends, which lost 5 bases and 7 bases, there was a span of 18 bases. CDR3 DNA sequence: TGCAGTGCTCCTAAACCGGGCCCGGGAGAGCAGTACTTC. It encodes CSAPKPGPGEQYF.

This chain connects TRBV5-1 to TRBJ2-5; tentatively, D is TRBD1 or TRBD2 (5 bases each). This CDR3 has 15 residues. CDR1 and CDR2 (germline): SGHRS, YFSETQ. Trimming shortened V by 4 bases and J by 4 bases, and 17 bases separated the two germline ends. The CDR3 DNA is TGCGCCAGCAGCACCAACTCGGGGCTGGTAGAGACCCAGTACTTC. This encodes CASSTNSGLVETQYF.

The V call is TRBV9, the J call TRBJ2-3; 7 bases fit TRBD2. The V gene end was trimmed by 4 bases and the J gene end by 0 bases; junction bases not matched to a gene: 8. The CDR3 loop spans 16 amino acids. Germline CDR1 and CDR2: SGDLS and YYNGEE. CDR3 nucleotides: TGTGCCAGCAGCTCCAAGGCGGGAGCGAGCACAGATACGCAGTATTTT. It yields the protein CASSSKAGASTDTQYF.

Note on this clonotype: The junction differs from germline at one of its ends, possibly a read error. V is TRBV6-5 and J is TRBJ2-7, with 7 nucleotides matching TRBD2. The germline CDR1 and CDR2 sequences are MNHEY and SVGAGI. The CDR3 is 14 residues long. In DNA, the CDR3 is TGTGCCAGCAGTGACTCGCGGGGGAGTTACGAGCAGTACTTC. Translating it yields CASSDSRGSYEQYF.

This clonotype was seen ten or more times. The rearrangement links TRBV12-3 or TRBV12-4 to TRBJ1-2; the D gene is possibly TRBD1 (6 bases). The CDR3 spans 13 residues. The V and J ends lost 6 bases and 2 bases respectively, with 10 bases between them. The CDR3 sequence: CASRTGLNYGYTF. The DNA of the CDR3 is TGTGCCAGCAGGACAGGTTTAAACTATGGCTACACCTTC.

This clonotype appeared a few times. The chain joins TRBV6-5 to TRBJ2-5; tentatively, D is TRBD1 (6 bases). Germline CDR1 reads MNHEY; CDR2 reads SVGAGI. Trimming pared 2 bases from V and 1 base from J, leaving 8 bases between. The CDR3 has 14 amino acids. The CDR3 is CASSYGTTQETQYF. DNA for the CDR3: TGTGCCAGCAGTTACGGGACAACCCAAGAGACCCAGTACTTC.

The V gene is TRBV4-3, the J gene TRBJ2-7, with D tentatively TRBD2 (5 bases). The CDR3 length is 13 residues. The germline gives CDR1 LGHNA, CDR2 YSLEER. Trimming cost V 0 bases and J 5 bases, with 8 bases left between them. CDR3 sequence (DNA): TGCGCCAGCAGCCAAGAAGAGGGTGACGAGCAGTACTTC. Translated, it gives CASSQEEGDEQYF.

This clonotype was observed at least ten times. CDR3 in DNA: TGTGCCAGCAGTTTATCGGACAGGCCAAACATTCAGTACTTC. It is translated as CASSLSDRPNIQYF. The rearrangement joins TRBV12-3 or TRBV12-4 to TRBJ2-4, with 7 bases aligning to TRBD1. This CDR3 has 14 amino acids. Unmatched junction bases numbered 4, after V lost 2 bases and J lost 6 bases.

This clonotype was counted ten times or more. The chain is built from TRBV5-1 and TRBJ2-1; 8 nucleotides match TRBD1. CDR1 and CDR2 (germline): SGHRS, YFSETQ. The CDR3 contains 15 residues. The V segment lost 1 base and the J segment 4 bases; nucleotides outside the gene matches: 4. The CDR3 nucleotides are TGCGCCAGCAGCTTGTCCCAGGGGGCTTACAATGAGCAGTTCTTC. Protein: CASSLSQGAYNEQFF.

The chain recombines TRBV7-2 with TRBJ2-4; 10 bases agree with TRBD2. The DNA end lines up better with TRBJ2-7; the J call may be wrong. The CDR3 length is 14 residues. Germline assignment: CDR1 SGHTA and CDR2 FQGNSA. CDR3 sequence: CASSPRTSGYEQYF. CDR3 nucleotide sequence: TGTGCCAGCAGCCCCCGGACTAGCGGCTACGAGCAGTACTTC.